The rows below give T cell receptor beta chains drawn from one sample of a study of blood T cell repertoires in COVID-19. Libraries were prepared by immunoSEQ multiplex PCR; TCRdb keeps only in-frame clonotypes and omits some of them. The repertoire includes about 230,000 clones, less than 85% of them detected once, and under 3% sits in the top ten. Source material: peripheral blood. The receptors originated from a woman aged 70-85 years with active or convalescent COVID-19. The CDR3 runs from the conserved cysteine through the conserved F or W. Expanded clones are given a class, and other clones once, few, many or no size at all.

TRBJ1-1	TRBV7-8	.	CASSLAPGGPGDRAFF
TRBJ2-2	TRBV2	.	CASSGSTDRVRVPTGELFF
TRBJ1-1	TRBV11-2	.	CASSLRSQLEAFF
TRBJ1-6	TRBV3-1/TRBV3-2	few	CASSQDHASSYNSPLHF
TRBJ1-1	TRBV5-1	.	CASRRNTDREGEAFF
TRBJ2-1	TRBV5-1	.	CASSFLREQFF
TRBJ1-5	TRBV18	.	CASSPPGDQPQHF
TRBJ1-2	TRBV5-1	.	CASSRLPTGQGAVGYTF
TRBJ1-1	TRBV20-1	.	CSARKTPEAFF
TRBJ1-4	TRBV5-8	.	CASRGRGGLKKLFF
TRBJ2-5	TRBV5-4	.	CASSLRTGAQETQYF
TRBJ2-1	TRBV12-3/TRBV12-4	once	CASSVAGVGEQFF
TRBJ1-1	TRBV10-3	.	CAIRGRTGVNTEAFF
TRBJ2-7	TRBV24-1	.	CATGLAGSYEQYF
TRBJ2-7	TRBV6-5	.	CASTVSGGGLEQYF
TRBJ1-2	TRBV18	.	CASSPIGGTGLNYGYTF
TRBJ1-6	TRBV5-4	.	CASSYSYNSPLHF
TRBJ2-5	TRBV5-1	.	CASREGTQETQYF
TRBJ2-2	TRBV7-9	.	CASSSDRSGGELFF
TRBJ2-5	TRBV27	.	CASSGTGVETQYF
TRBJ1-1	TRBV11-1	.	CASSLARVSEAFF
TRBJ1-1	TRBV19	.	CASSWGSRVRDTEAFF
TRBJ2-1	TRBV9	.	CASSVATPTGDPSNEQFF
TRBJ1-5	TRBV19	once	CASNRGSGVGNQPQHF
TRBJ2-7	TRBV5-4	few	CASSLRDIGSYEQYF
TRBJ2-5	TRBV7-6	.	CASSFPRDSGRARGETQYF
TRBJ2-7	TRBV7-9	.	CASSFRGSSVGDEQYF
TRBJ1-1	TRBV28	.	CASSGSGGGLTEAFF
TRBJ1-1	TRBV20-1	.	CSASSRGSDTEAFF
TRBJ2-2	TRBV10-3	.	CAISYTGELFF
TRBJ2-5	TRBV19	.	CASSIGIQETQYF
TRBJ1-3	TRBV4-3	.	CASSQDPGRSGNTIYF
TRBJ2-1	TRBV13	.	CASSLDPGGPNEQFF
TRBJ2-7	TRBV4-1	.	CASSPWVAGGPGEQYF
TRBJ2-7	TRBV7-2	.	CASSPPGRGGYEQYF
TRBJ2-5	TRBV3-1/TRBV3-2	once	CASSPRVAGAVTQYF
TRBJ1-4	TRBV5-1	.	CASSSERGNEKLFF
TRBJ1-4	TRBV30	.	CACRKAANEKLFF
TRBJ1-2	TRBV5-5	.	CASSLSFSYGYTF
TRBJ2-5	TRBV15	.	CATSRRHLTGAQETQYF
TRBJ1-2	TRBV4-1	few	CASSQDPLGLDYGYTF
TRBJ1-1	TRBV7-2	.	CASSPGDRAGEAFF
TRBJ2-3	TRBV5-1	.	CASSLPGDTQYF
TRBJ1-2	TRBV28	once	CASSTRAEGGYTF
TRBJ1-2	TRBV7-2	few	CASSLQRQGYTF
TRBJ2-2	TRBV9	.	CASSARTSGSSTGELFF